Each of the 22 T cell receptor beta chains below was sequenced from the same sample in a study of Graves' ophthalmopathy and Graves' hyperthyroidism. The study amplified TCR beta CDR3 regions using RNA transcripts. The workflow started with a first-round RT-PCR run with HTBI primers and then moved on to a second-round multiplex PCR. TCRdb redid the calling of the multiplex PCR reads with MiXCR, one entry per CDR3 protein. The repertoire consists of 150,000 to 200,000 distinct CDR3 sequences, with 39% occurring once and the leading ten covering roughly 8.9%. Source material: peripheral blood. The receptors here all came from a man aged 25 to 40 with Graves' ophthalmopathy.

The chain uses TRBV28 and TRBJ2-7; either TRBD1 or TRBD2 may fit D (6 bases each). Germline-derived CDR1 and CDR2 are MDHEN and SYDVKM. V lost 8 bases, J lost 0 bases, and 11 bases lay in between. The CDR3 consists of 13 residues. In nucleotides, the CDR3 is TGTGCCAGCGCGAGGGGGGACTCCTACGAGCAGTACTTC. This translates into CASARGDSYEQYF.

This clonotype was seen many times. This chain joins TRBV20-1 and TRBJ1-1; TRBD1 might be the D (6 bases). CDR1 is DFQATT and CDR2 is SNEGSKA in the germline V gene (reference sequence). The V gene lost 8 bases and the J gene lost 4 bases, with 17 bases spanning the gap. The CDR3 extends over 13 amino acids. The CDR3 nucleotides read TGCAGTCCCCGGAGGGGGGGGGTCACTGAAGCTTTCTTT. Amino acid sequence: CSPRRGGVTEAFF.

This clonotype was counted ten times or more. This chain connects TRBV11-1 to TRBJ2-2; the match to TRBD2 covers 9 bases. The CDR3 has 17 residues. Germline CDR1 is SGHAT and CDR2 is FQDESV (reference sequence). Losses at the gene ends were 5 bases for V and 3 bases for J; bases not matched to a gene: 10. CDR3 amino acids: CASSARRSGRHTGELFF. In DNA, the CDR3 is TGTGCCAGCAGCGCCCGCAGGAGCGGGAGGCACACCGGGGAGCTGTTTTTT.

This chain links TRBV6-5 with TRBJ2-7; D might be TRBD2 (5 bases). CDR1 and CDR2 from the germline V gene are MNHEY and SVGAGI. The CDR3 length is 14 residues. The ends were cut back, 3 bases at V and 3 bases at J, with 12 bases in the middle. The CDR3 coding sequence is TGTGCCAGCAGTTATTTGAGGGATTACTACGAGCAGTACTTC. It specifies CASSYLRDYYEQYF.

This clonotype was recorded many times. The chain's CDR3 is CASRFLGGSTDTQYF. CDR3 sequence (DNA): TGTGCCAGCAGGTTCCTCGGGGGAAGCACAGATACGCAGTATTTT. The chain uses TRBV11-2 and TRBJ2-3, with D maybe TRBD2 (6 bases). V lost 6 bases and J lost 0, with 13 bases in between. CDR1 SGHAT and CDR2 FQNNGV come from the germline V gene. The CDR3 covers 15 residues.

In its sample, this clonotype was seen many times. J is TRBJ1-1 and V is TRBV7-2, with a possible D match to TRBD1 (5 bases). CDR3 length equals 16 residues. Germline values: CDR1 SGHTA, CDR2 FQGNSA. V was shortened by 2 bases and J by 1 base, with 14 bases between the two germline ends. CDR3 sequence: CASSLYGARPNTEAFF. The CDR3, as DNA: TGTGCCAGCAGCTTATACGGGGCACGACCGAACACTGAAGCTTTCTTT.

This clonotype was counted many times. V usage is TRBV12-3 or TRBV12-4 and J usage is TRBJ2-2; 9 nucleotides match TRBD1. V dropped 7 bases and J dropped 0; count of bases not matched to a gene: 6. This CDR3 has 16 amino acids. The CDR3 sequence: CASTNRDRANTGELFF. In DNA, the CDR3 is TGTGCCAGCACTAACCGGGACAGGGCGAACACCGGGGAGCTGTTTTTT.

This clonotype was found many times. V is TRBV6-5 and J is TRBJ2-7; 7 positions match TRBD1. The CDR3 is 14 residues long. V lost 6 bases to trimming and J lost 5 bases; unmatched junction nucleotides: 10. CDR1 is MNHEY and CDR2 is SVGAGI in the germline V gene. The CDR3 reads CASSHEGARDEQYF. CDR3 DNA sequence: TGTGCCAGCAGCCACGAGGGGGCCCGGGACGAGCAGTACTTC.

This clonotype was detected many times. The V call is TRBV29-1, the J call TRBJ1-2, with D unclear. Trimming shortened V by 1 base and J by 7 bases, and 10 bases separated the two germline ends. The germline gives CDR1 SQVTM, CDR2 ANQGSEA. This CDR3 region has 12 residues. CDR3 region: CSVEVEGGGYTF. The CDR3 DNA reads as TGCAGCGTTGAAGTGGAGGGAGGTGGCTACACCTTC.

This clonotype appeared many times. This chain joins TRBV10-3 and TRBJ2-7; 12 nucleotides match TRBD2. CDR3 size: 18 residues. V shed 0 bases, J shed 0 bases, and the junction held 6 bases outside the gene matches. Per the germline V gene, CDR1 is ENHRY and CDR2 is SYGVKD. In DNA form, the CDR3 reads TGTGCCATCAGTGAGTCTCCCGGACTAGCGGGAAGCTCCTACGAGCAGTACTTC. This translates into CAISESPGLAGSSYEQYF.

About this clonotype: A read error may produce the germline difference seen at one junction end. The chain joins TRBV6-2 or TRBV6-3 to TRBJ2-7; D is ambiguous. This CDR3 has 13 amino acids. Germline assignment: CDR1 MNHEY and CDR2 SVGEGT. The CDR3 DNA is TGTGCCAGCAGTCCTGATTGGAGCCACGGGCTCGGCTTC. Translation gives CASSPDWSHGLGF.

This clonotype appeared many times. The rearrangement links TRBV30 to TRBJ2-7; maybe TRBD1 (5 bases). Germline CDR1 GTSNPN, CDR2 SVGIG (reference sequence). This CDR3 has 14 amino acids. The ends were cut back, 3 bases at V and 0 bases at J, with 12 bases in the middle. The CDR3 protein is CAWRLTVNSYEQYF. The CDR3 region has the DNA TGTGCCTGGAGATTGACAGTAAACTCCTACGAGCAGTACTTC. Using reference TRBV30 and TRBJ2-7 for the parts outside the CDR3, the full variable domain is SQTIHQWPATLVQPVGSPLSLECTVEGTSNPNLYWYRQAAGRGLQLLFYSVGIGQISSEVPQNLSASRPQDRQFILSSKKLLLSDSGFYLCAWRLTVNSYEQYFGPGTRLTVT.

This clonotype was found many times. This chain links TRBV4-2 with TRBJ1-1; perhaps TRBD1 as D (5 bases). V lost 4 bases to trimming and J lost 2 bases, with 17 bases between them. CDR1 and CDR2 (germline): LGHNA, YNFKEQ. The CDR3 sequence is 16 residues long. The CDR3 nucleotides read TGTGCCAGCAGCCCCTCAGAAGGGGCGCGTAACACTGAAGCTTTCTTT. This encodes CASSPSEGARNTEAFF.

This sequence joins TRBV5-6 and TRBJ1-1; D is unresolved. The CDR3 totals 14 residues. V dropped 2 bases and J dropped 1 base, with 9 bases sitting between them. Germline assignment: CDR1 SGHDT and CDR2 YYEEEE. The CDR3 here is CASSFGRSNTEAFF. CDR3 nucleotide sequence: TGTGCCAGCAGCTTCGGACGGTCGAACACTGAAGCTTTCTTT.

This clonotype was counted ten times or more. J is TRBJ2-7 and V is TRBV27; 9 bases are a match to TRBD2. The CDR3 covers 16 residues. V gave up 5 bases and J gave up 4 bases; unmatched junction bases: 12. The V gene's germline CDR1 is MNHEY and CDR2 SMNVEV (reference sequence). The CDR3 DNA reads TGTGCCAGCAGTCTCCAACCGGGACTAGCAGTTTACGAGCAGTACTTC. As protein: CASSLQPGLAVYEQYF.

Many counts were recorded for this clonotype. V gene TRBV12-3 or TRBV12-4 combines with J gene TRBJ2-2; TRBD2 is a possible D gene (5 bases). V was shortened by 7 bases and J by 1 base, with 13 bases between the two germline ends. The CDR3 runs 15 residues. The DNA for the CDR3 is TGTGCCAGCATCCCGCGGGCGTGGAACACCGGGGAGCTGTTTTTT. Amino acids: CASIPRAWNTGELFF.

The chain uses TRBV28 and TRBJ2-7, with D possibly matching TRBD1 (8 bases). The CDR3 extends over 19 amino acids. Germline CDR1 is MDHEN and CDR2 is SYDVKM. The V gene lost 3 bases and the J gene lost 5 bases, with 29 bases spanning the gap. The CDR3 bases are TGTGCCAGCAGTTTCTCGGGACAGGTCGGCGGGAGTGGCTTGGACGAGCAGTACTTC. It specifies CASSFSGQVGGSGLDEQYF.

This clonotype has at least ten counts. The genes are TRBV29-1 and TRBJ1-1; maybe TRBD1 (5 bases). This CDR3 spans 13 amino acids. V was clipped by 4 bases and J by 5 bases, with 14 bases between them. Germline V lookup: CDR1 SQVTM, CDR2 ANQGSEA. CDR3 nucleotides: TGCAGCGTTGTAGAAAACAAGGGGACTGAAGCTTTCTTT. This sequence encodes CSVVENKGTEAFF.

Many counts were recorded for this clonotype. The chain is built from TRBV10-3 and TRBJ1-5; TRBD1 is a possible D gene (5 bases). V was pared by 3 bases and J by 0 bases, with 12 bases between. The length of the CDR3 is 16 residues. Germline CDR1 is ENHRY and CDR2 is SYGVKD. The DNA of the CDR3 is TGTGCCATCAGTGAAGTGTGGGGGTATAGCAATCAGCCCCAGCATTTT. It specifies CAISEVWGYSNQPQHF.

This clonotype was seen at least ten times. This rearrangement joins TRBV29-1 to TRBJ2-7, with 8 bases that match TRBD2. V was pared by 6 bases and J by 6 bases, with 4 bases of the junction left unmatched. The CDR3 spans 11 residues. Germline CDR1 SQVTM, CDR2 ANQGSEA. CDR3 amino acids: CSVERGSEQYF. In DNA, the CDR3 is TGCAGCGTGGAGCGGGGGTCCGAGCAGTACTTC.

This clonotype has ten or more counts. DNA for the CDR3: TGTGCCAGCAGTACCCTAGCGGCCCAATCCTACGAGCAGTACTTC. This gives the protein CASSTLAAQSYEQYF. The chain employs TRBV28 and TRBJ2-7; 7 bases fit TRBD2. The CDR3 consists of 15 residues. V shed 5 bases, J shed 1 base, and the junction held 8 bases outside the gene matches. Germline CDR1 is MDHEN and CDR2 is SYDVKM.

This clonotype was detected ten times or more. The genes are TRBV5-6 and TRBJ1-6, with D perhaps TRBD1 (6 bases). V shed 5 bases and J shed 9 bases, with 15 bases lying between them. This CDR3 spans 14 amino acids. Germline V gene sequence: CDR1 SGHDT, CDR2 YYEEEE. In DNA form, the CDR3 reads TGTGCCAGCAGGGTACAGGGCGAAGGTTCACCCCTCCACTTT. Amino acid sequence: CASRVQGEGSPLHF.